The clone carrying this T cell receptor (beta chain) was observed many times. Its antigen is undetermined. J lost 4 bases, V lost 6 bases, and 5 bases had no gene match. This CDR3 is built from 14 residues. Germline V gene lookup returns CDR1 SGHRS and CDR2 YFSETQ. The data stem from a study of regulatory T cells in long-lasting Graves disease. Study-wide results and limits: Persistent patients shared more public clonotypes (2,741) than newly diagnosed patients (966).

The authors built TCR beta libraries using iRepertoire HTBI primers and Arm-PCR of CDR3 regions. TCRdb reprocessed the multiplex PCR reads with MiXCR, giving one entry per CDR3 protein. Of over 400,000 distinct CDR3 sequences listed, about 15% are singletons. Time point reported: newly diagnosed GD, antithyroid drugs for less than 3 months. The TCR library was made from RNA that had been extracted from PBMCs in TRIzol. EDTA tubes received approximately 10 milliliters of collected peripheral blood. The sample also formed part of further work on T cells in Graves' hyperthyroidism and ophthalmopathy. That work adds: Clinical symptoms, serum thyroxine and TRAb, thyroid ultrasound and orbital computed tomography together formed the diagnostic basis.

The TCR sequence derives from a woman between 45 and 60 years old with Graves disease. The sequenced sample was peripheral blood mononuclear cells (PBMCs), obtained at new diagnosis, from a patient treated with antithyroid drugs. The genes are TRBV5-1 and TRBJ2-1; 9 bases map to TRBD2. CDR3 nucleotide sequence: TGCGCCAGCACCCTAAGCGGGAGGTACAATGAGCAGTTCTTC. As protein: CASTLSGRYNEQFF.